These 2 T cell receptor beta chains were sequenced from one sample in a study of beta chain features in type 1 diabetes. Since all of the isolated RNA was reverse transcribed, expressed TCRB transcripts were what got sequenced. Produced via immunoSEQ multiplex PCR; TCRdb's table is partial and in-frame only. The sample has roughly 730,000 clones; roughly 13% are singletons. Study-wide results and caveats: A moderate, significant TCRB CDR3 shortening appeared in type 1 diabetes across four CD4+ subsets.

No antigens are known for them. Sequenced material: naive CD4+ T cells from blood. These receptors originate from a man younger than 35 with type 1 diabetes.

This clone appeared a few times. The V and J genes are TRBV29-1 and TRBJ2-5; D gene ambiguous. The CDR3 is made up of 13 amino acids. CDR1 is SQVTM, CDR2 ANQGSEA, per germline. The germline V and J ends were trimmed by 7 bases and 1 base, with 13 bases remaining between them. The CDR3, as DNA: TGCAGCGCCGACGGGCCGGGCCAAGAGACCCAGTACTTC. It specifies CSADGPGQETQYF.

This sequence joins TRBV6-5 and TRBJ2-6; D not resolved. The germline gives CDR1 MNHEY, CDR2 SVGAGI. Trimming removed 9 bases from V and 0 bases from J, with 6 bases in between. This CDR3 region has 13 residues. CDR3 amino acids: CASLSSGANVLTF. DNA for the CDR3: TGTGCCAGTTTGAGCTCTGGGGCCAACGTCCTGACTTTC.